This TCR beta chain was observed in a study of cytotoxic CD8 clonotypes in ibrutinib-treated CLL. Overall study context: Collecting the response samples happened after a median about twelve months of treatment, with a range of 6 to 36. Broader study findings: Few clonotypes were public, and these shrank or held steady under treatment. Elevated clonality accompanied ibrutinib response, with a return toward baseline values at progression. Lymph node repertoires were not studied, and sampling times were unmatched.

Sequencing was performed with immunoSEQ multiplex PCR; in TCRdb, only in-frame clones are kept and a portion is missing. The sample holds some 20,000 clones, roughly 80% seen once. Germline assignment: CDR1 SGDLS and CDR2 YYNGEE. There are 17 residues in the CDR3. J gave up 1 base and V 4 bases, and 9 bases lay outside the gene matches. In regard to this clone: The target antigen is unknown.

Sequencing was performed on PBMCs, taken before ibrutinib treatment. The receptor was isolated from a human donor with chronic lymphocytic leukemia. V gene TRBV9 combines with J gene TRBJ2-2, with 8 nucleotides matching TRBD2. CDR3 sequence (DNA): TGTGCCAGCAGCATTAGCTTAGCGGGACAGAACACCGGGGAGCTGTTTTTT. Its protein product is CASSISLAGQNTGELFF. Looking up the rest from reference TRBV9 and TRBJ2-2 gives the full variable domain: DSGVTQTPKHLITATGQRVTLRCSPRSGDLSVYWYQQSLDQGLQFLIQYYNGEERAKGNILERFSAQQFPDLHSELNLSSLELGDSALYFCASSISLAGQNTGELFFGEGSRLTVL.